This TCR beta chain was documented in a study of cytomegalovirus exposure and HLA in healthy donors. The method was immunoSEQ multiplex PCR; TCRdb's version includes in-frame clones alone and lacks a portion of them. The data contain some 83,000 clones, 94% of them singletons. CDR1 SEHNR and CDR2 FQNEAQ come from the germline V gene (reference sequence). V trimming: 5 bases; J trimming: 5 bases; junction bases outside the gene matches: 12. The CDR3 length is 16 residues. The sequence derives from a woman between 18 and 29 years old in good health and CMV-seronegative. The material sequenced was PBMCs. This chain uses TRBV7-9 with TRBJ1-1; 9 bases fit TRBD1. CDR3 bases: TGTGCCAGCAGCCATGCAGAACAGGGGGCAAAGACTGAAGCTTTCTTT. Translated, it gives CASSHAEQGAKTEAFF. Full variable domain (remainder filled in from reference TRBV7-9 and TRBJ1-1): DTGVSQNPRHKITKRGQNVTFRCDPISEHNRLYWYRQTLGQGPEFLTYFQNEAQLEKSRLLSDRFSAERPKGSFSTLEIQRTEQGDSAMYLCASSHAEQGAKTEAFFGQGTRLTVV.